The source of this T cell receptor beta chain is a study of sequential checkpoint blockade in melanoma. Only in-frame clones appear in the TCRdb table, and some are missing; sequencing was by immunoSEQ multiplex PCR. The table has some 10,000 clones, about three quarters seen once. Indicated treatment: randomized to nivolumab then ipilimumab (arm A) or the reverse (arm B). V lost 6 bases and J lost 10, with 19 bases in between. The CDR3 runs 14 residues. In germline, CDR1 is MDHEN, CDR2 SYDVKM. This sample comprised CD8+ T cells sorted from blood (inferred from file names), obtained from a patient given nivolumab and ipilimumab in sequence. V is TRBV28 and J is TRBJ2-1, with D possibly TRBD2 on 6 matching bases. The receptor's source is a human donor with melanoma. CDR3 residues: CASSPGGIISEQFF. The CDR3, as DNA: TGTGCCAGCAGCCCCGGGGGTATCATCTCCGAGCAGTTCTTC.